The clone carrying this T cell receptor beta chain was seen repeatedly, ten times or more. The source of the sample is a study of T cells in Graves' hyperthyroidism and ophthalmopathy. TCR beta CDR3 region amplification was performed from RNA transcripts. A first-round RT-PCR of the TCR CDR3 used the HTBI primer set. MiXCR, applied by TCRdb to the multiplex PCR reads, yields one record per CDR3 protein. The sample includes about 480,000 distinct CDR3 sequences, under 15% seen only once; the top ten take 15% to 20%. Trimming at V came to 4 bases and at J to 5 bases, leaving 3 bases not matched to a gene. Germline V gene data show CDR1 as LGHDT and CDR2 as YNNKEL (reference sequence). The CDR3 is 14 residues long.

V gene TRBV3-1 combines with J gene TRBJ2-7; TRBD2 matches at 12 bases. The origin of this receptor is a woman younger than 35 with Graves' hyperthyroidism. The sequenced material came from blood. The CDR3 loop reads CASSRRTSGNEQYF. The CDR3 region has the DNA TGTGCCAGCAGCCGACGGACTAGCGGGAACGAGCAGTACTTC.